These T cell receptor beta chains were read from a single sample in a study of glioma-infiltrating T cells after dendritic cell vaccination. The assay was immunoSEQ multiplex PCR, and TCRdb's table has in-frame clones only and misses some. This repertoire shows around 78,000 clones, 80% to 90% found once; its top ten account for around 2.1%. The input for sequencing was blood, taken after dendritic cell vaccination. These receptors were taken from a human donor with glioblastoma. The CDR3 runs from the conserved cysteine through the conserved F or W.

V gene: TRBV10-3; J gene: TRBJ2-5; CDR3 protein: CATMGPAREMETQYF
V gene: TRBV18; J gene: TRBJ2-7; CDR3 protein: CASSSGGLEQYF
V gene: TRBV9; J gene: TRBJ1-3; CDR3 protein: CASSVSGTPGNTIYF
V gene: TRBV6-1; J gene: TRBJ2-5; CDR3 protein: CASRIRGETQYF
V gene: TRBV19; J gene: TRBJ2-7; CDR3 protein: CASSRRTGTYEQYF
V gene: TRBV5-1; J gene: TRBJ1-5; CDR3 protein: CASSLTGGWSQPQHF
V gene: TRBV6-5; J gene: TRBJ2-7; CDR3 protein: CASSYSPGRAGNEQYF
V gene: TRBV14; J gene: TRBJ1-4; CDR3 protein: CASSLSGGREKLFF
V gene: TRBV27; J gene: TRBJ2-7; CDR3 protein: CASSLVYRDYEQYF
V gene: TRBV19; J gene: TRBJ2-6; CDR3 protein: CASSPLAGELGANVLTF
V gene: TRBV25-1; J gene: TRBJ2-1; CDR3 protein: CASSESGRAGGANEQFF
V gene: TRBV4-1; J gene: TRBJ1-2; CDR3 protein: CASRGGVNYGYTF
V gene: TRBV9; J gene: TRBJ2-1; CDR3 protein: CASSVEGVTGQGSYNEQFF